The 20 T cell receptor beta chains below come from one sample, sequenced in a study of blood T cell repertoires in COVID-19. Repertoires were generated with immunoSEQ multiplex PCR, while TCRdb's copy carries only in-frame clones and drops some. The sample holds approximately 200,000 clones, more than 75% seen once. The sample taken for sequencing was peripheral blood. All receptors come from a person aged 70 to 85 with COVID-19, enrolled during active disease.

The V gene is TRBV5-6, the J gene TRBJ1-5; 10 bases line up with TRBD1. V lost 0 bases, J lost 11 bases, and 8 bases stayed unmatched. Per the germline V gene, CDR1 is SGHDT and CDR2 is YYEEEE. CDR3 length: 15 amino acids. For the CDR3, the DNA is TGTGCCAGCAGCTTGGGACAGGGGGCTGGATCGTCCCAGCATTTT. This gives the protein CASSLGQGAGSSQHF.

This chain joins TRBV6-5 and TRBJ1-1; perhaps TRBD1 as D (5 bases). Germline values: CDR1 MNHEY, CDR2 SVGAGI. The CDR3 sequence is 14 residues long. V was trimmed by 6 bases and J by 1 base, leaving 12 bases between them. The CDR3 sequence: CASSPPGQNTEAFF. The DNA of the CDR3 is TGTGCCAGCAGCCCACCCGGACAGAACACTGAAGCTTTCTTT.

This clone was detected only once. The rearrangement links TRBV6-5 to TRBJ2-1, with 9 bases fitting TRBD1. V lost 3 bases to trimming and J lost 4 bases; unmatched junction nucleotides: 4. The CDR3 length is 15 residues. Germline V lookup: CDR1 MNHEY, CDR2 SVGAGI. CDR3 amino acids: CASSYTGGLYNEQFF. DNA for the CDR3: TGTGCCAGCAGTTATACAGGGGGCTTATACAATGAGCAGTTCTTC.

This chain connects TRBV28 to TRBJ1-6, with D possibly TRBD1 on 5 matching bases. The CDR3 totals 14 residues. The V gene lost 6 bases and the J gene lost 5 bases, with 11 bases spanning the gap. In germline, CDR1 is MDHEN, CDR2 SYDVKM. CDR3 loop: CASSLGQDNSPLHF. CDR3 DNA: TGTGCCAGCAGCCTGGGGCAGGATAATTCACCCCTCCACTTT.

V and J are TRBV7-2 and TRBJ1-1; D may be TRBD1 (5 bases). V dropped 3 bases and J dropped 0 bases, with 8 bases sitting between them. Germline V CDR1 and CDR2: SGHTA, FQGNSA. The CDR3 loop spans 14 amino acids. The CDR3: CASSFQGMNTEAFF. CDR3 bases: TGTGCCAGCAGCTTTCAGGGAATGAACACTGAAGCTTTCTTT.

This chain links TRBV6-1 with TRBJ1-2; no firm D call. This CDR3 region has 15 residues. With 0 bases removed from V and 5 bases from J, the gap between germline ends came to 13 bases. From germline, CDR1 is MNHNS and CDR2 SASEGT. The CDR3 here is CASSEAYNRDYGYTF. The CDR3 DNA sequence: TGTGCCAGCAGTGAAGCTTACAACCGGGATTATGGCTACACCTTC.

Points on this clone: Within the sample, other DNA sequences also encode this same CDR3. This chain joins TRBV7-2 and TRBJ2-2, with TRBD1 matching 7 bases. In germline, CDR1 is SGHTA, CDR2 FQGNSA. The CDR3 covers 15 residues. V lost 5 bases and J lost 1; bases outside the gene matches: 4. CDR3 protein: CASSLRTGNTGELFF. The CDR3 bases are TGTGCCAGCAGCCTTCGGACAGGGAACACCGGGGAGCTGTTTTTT.

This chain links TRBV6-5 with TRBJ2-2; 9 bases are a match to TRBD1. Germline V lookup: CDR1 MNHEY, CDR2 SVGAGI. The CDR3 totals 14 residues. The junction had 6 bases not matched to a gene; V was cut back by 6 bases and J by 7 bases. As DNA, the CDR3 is TGTGCCAGCAGAACCGGGACAGGGTACGGGGAGCTGTTTTTT. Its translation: CASRTGTGYGELFF.

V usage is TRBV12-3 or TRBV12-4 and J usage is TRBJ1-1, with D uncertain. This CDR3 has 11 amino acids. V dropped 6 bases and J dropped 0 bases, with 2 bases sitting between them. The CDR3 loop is CASSMNTEAFF. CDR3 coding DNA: TGTGCCAGCAGCATGAACACTGAAGCTTTCTTT.

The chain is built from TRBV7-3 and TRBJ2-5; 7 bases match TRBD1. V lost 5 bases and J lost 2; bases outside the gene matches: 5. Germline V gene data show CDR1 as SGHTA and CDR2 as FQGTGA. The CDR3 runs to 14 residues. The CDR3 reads CASSRDRHQETQYF. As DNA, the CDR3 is TGTGCCAGCAGCCGGGACAGACATCAAGAGACCCAGTACTTC.

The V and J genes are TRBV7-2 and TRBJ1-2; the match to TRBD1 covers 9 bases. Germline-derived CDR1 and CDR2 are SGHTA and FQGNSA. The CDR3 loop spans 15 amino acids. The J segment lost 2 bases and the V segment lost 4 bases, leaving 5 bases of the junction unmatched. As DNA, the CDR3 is TGTGCCAGCAGCTCCGGGACAGGGAGCAACTATGGCTACACCTTC. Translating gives CASSSGTGSNYGYTF.

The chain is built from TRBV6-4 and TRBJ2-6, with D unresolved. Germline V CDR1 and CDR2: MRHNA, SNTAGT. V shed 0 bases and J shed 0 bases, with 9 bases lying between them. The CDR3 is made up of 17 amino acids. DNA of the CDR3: TGTGCCAGCAGTGACTCCGTGTCGAGCTCTGGGGCCAACGTCCTGACTTTC. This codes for CASSDSVSSSGANVLTF.

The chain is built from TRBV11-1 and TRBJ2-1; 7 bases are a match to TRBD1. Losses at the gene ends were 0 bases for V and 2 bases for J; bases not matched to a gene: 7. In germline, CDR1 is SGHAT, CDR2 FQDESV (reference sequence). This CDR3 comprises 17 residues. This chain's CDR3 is CASSLAQERGPYNEQFF. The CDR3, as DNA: TGTGCCAGCAGCTTAGCCCAGGAGAGGGGGCCCTACAATGAGCAGTTCTTC.

The CDR3 nucleotides are TGCGCCAGCATAGACAGGGGATGGCGATCGAACACTGAAGCTTTCTTT. It codes for CASIDRGWRSNTEAFF. The chain links TRBV10-2 to TRBJ1-1; 8 nucleotides align to TRBD1. Germline loops: CDR1 WSHSY, CDR2 SAAADI. V trimming: 7 bases; J trimming: 1 base; junction bases outside the gene matches: 11. The CDR3 is made up of 16 amino acids.

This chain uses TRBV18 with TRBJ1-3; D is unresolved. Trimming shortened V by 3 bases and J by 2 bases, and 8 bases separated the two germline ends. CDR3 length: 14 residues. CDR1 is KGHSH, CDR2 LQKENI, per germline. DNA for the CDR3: TGTGCCAGCTCACCGAGTCGAACTGGAAACACCATATATTTT. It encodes CASSPSRTGNTIYF. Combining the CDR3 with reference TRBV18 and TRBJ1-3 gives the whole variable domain NAGVMQNPRHLVRRRGQEARLRCSPMKGHSHVYWYRQLPEEGLKFMVYLQKENIIDESGMPKERFSAEFPKEGPSILRIQQVVRGDSAAYFCASSPSRTGNTIYFGEGSWLTVV.

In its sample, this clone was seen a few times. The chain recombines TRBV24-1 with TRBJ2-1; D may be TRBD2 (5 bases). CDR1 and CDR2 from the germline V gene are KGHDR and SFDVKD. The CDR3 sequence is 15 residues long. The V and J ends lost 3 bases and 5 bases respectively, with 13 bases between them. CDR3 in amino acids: CATSDKRLANNEQFF. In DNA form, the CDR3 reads TGTGCCACCAGTGATAAGAGGCTAGCTAACAATGAGCAGTTCTTC.

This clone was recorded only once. This CDR3 reads CAWTKGLAGAVGELFF. The CDR3 DNA reads TGTGCCTGGACAAAGGGACTAGCGGGAGCGGTCGGGGAGCTGTTTTTT. The rearrangement links TRBV30 to TRBJ2-2; 14 nucleotides line up with TRBD2. This CDR3 spans 16 amino acids. With 4 bases clipped from V and 7 bases from J, the junction kept 8 bases outside the gene matches. Germline V gives CDR1 GTSNPN, CDR2 SVGIG (reference sequence).

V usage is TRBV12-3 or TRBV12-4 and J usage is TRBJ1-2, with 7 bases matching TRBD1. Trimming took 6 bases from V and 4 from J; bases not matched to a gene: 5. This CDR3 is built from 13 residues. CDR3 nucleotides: TGTGCCAGCAGCCGGGGACAGACCTATGGCTACACCTTC. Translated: CASSRGQTYGYTF.

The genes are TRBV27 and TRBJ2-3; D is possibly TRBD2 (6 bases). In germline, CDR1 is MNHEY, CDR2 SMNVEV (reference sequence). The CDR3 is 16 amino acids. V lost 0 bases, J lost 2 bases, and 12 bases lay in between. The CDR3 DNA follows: TGTGCCAGCAGTTTATCACTAGCCTATTCCACAGATACGCAGTATTTT. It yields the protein CASSLSLAYSTDTQYF.

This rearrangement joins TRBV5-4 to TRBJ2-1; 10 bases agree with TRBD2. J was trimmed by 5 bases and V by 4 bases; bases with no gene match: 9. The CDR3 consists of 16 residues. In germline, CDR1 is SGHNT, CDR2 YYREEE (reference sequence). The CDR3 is CASSPAGAGGHNEQFF. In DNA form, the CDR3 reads TGTGCCAGCAGCCCCGCTGGAGCGGGGGGGCACAATGAGCAGTTCTTC.